The entry that follows covers one TCR beta chain sequence. This receptor's antigen is unknown. No clone much larger than this one lies a single base away; base qualities are absent. In total, about 650 healthy bone marrow donors made up the cohort. Cohort members were all nominally healthy when sampled, although unrecorded immune exposures were likely present. The donor tested CMV seropositive, placing the donor among the approximately 290 seropositive members of the cohort. A peripheral blood sample was collected from each donor, and TCR beta sequencing was performed on peripheral blood mononuclear cells. Genomic DNA extraction from the blood cell samples was performed with the Qiagen DNeasy Blood Extraction Kit. This record comes from a study of cytomegalovirus exposure and HLA in healthy donors (dated by TCRdb to 2016 to 2017). Describing the broader study: An earlier analysis of under 600 of the donors reported approximately 300 Gb of sequence data and 117 million unique TCR beta sequences from about 179 million T cells. An early release covering roughly 600 HLA-typed donors comprised about 300 gigabases of sequencing data and around 80 million unique TCR sequences. Among the roughly 380 genotyped donors, approximately 76% belonged to the genetic ancestry cluster associated with self-reported Caucasian donors. The study aimed to test whether signatures of past pathogen exposure could be identified by cataloging public T cell receptors. The T cell repertoires of some 670 subjects were profiled by immunosequencing and related to cytomegalovirus serostatus. In addition to the first cohort of 666 subjects, a separate validation cohort of about 120 different subjects was used. To predict cytomegalovirus infection status, the study brought together high-throughput TCR immunosequencing, statistical association of individual TCRs with disease status, and machine learning. To study patterns of TCR occurrence, a later analysis re-analyzed previously published TCR beta repertoires from several hundred donors and added high-resolution HLA genotyping. Rather than using new phenotypic data, the later analysis identified candidate immune exposures from TCR beta sequences and from how often those sequences occurred across donors. An earlier analysis of several hundred of the donors applied high-throughput TCR beta sequencing to assess whether each TCR beta V gene segment acted as functional or pseudogenic. Donor age, sex, ethnicity and CMV serostatus were collected together with the repertoire data. A later genetic analysis used genome-wide SNP genotypes for about 60% of the roughly 670 donors, treating that subset as a discovery cohort. All discovery cohort repertoires had been generated on a single sequencing platform. HLA typing included class I and class II loci at four-digit resolution. The number of donors typed differed by locus, with about 620-630 for A, B, C, DRB1 and DQB1, around 520 for DQA1, about 610 for DPA1, and over 400 for DPB1. Four or five DR-DQ haplotypes were handled as single units for association and clustering, since linkage in the cohort was strong. Among a few hundred genotyped donors of the cohort, an average of approximately 240,000 unique TCR beta nucleotide sequences were sequenced per donor, about a sixth of them non-productive.

Paper-wide results and their limitations: A group of highly shared sequence variants was considered likely to be a technical artifact of the sequencing pipeline. Specific HLA alleles were associated with 15,000 to 20,000 TCR beta sequences at a false discovery rate of 0.05 in a later analysis. A further reported finding was that TCR beta sequences accurately predicted the HLA-A and HLA-B alleles for most subjects in the first cohort. Across donors, most TCR sequences were observed very rarely, whereas some public TCRs were present in many individuals. V-gene and J-gene trimming of TCR beta chains was associated with a missense DCLRE1C variant in a later genetic analysis, and the association was replicated in an independent cohort. The cohort was sequenced for TCR beta chains only, and without alpha or paired-chain data the features that could be detected were limited. Some IMGT-functional V segments, including TRBV6-2 and TRBV6-3, could not be told apart with the 87-base-pair reads, so those segments were excluded. Broadly in line with IMGT annotations, most TCR beta V segments showed up in productive rearrangements about 87% or about 30% of the time in an earlier analysis of around 550 of the donors. Because some donors lacked HLA typing at each locus, the association tests relied only on the typed subset. The study listed 164 TCR beta chains as associated with cytomegalovirus. Compared with the approximately 600-donor mean, donors in an Asian-associated ancestry cluster had fewer N-insertions in productive TCRs, according to a later genetic analysis. A later analysis found that TCR association rates varied across HLA loci, with DRB1 alleles showing the most associated TCRs and HLA-C alleles the fewest. For the cohort, immune exposure information was limited to CMV serostatus. Cytomegalovirus status was reported to be diagnosed by the classifier with high specificity and sensitivity in both the original and validation cohorts. The earlier analysis of approximately 560 of the donors excluded roughly 17 rarely observed V segments, including chromosome 9 orphons, because counts were too low. Correlated functional status among segregating V segments might be attributable to linkage disequilibrium, but an unknown experimental factor could not be ruled out. In vitro tests confirmed that a few of the cytomegalovirus-associated TCR beta chains recognize cytomegalovirus antigens. It was suggested by the authors that the approach could potentially be generalized to other disease states and immunological phenotypes. A later analysis reported that several top co-occurrence clusters appeared linked to parvovirus B19, influenza, CMV and Epstein-Barr virus. According to a later analysis, most CMV-associated TCR beta chains appeared to be HLA-restricted, and the HLA associations seemed to be driven largely by CMV exposure. Strong co-occurrence of HLA alleles, especially DR and DQ, made assigning TCR associations to individual alleles difficult. In a later analysis, HLA-associated TCR beta chains were found to be more clonally expanded and to have lower generation probabilities than equally common non-associated chains. Roughly uniform sequencing depth across donors was assumed in presence/absence analyses, although this assumption may not hold.

The library was built by means of the immunoSEQ multiplex PCR assay. For the multiplex PCR, a mixture combining 60 forward primers for TCR Vbeta segments and 13 reverse primers for TCR Jbeta segments was used. The CDR3 region of rearranged TCR beta genes was amplified from genomic DNA by a multiplex PCR assay. Amplified TCR beta libraries were sequenced as 87-base-pair reads on the Illumina HiSeq System. On the study's bioinformatics: A later analysis counted approximately 76 million unique TCR beta chains across the 666 repertoires, and roughly 11 million of these chains were shared by at least two donors. A nearest-neighbor algorithm error-corrected the raw reads and collapsed the reads into unique sequences, merging closely related sequences to remove PCR and sequencing errors. V, D and J gene segments were assigned by aligning CDR3 sequences to IMGT reference sequences. Each retained sequence needed at least a six-nucleotide match to both a V gene segment and a J gene segment. A rearrangement was called productive if the CDR3 had no stop codons and remained in frame with V and J, and every other rearrangement was called non-productive. CDR3 was defined by IMGT convention, running from the second conserved V-encoded cysteine to the conserved J-encoded phenylalanine. In an earlier analysis of around 540 of the donors, sequences lacking an unambiguous match to a single V gene segment were excluded. An earlier analysis of fewer than 750 of the donors called V segments functional above 56.7% productive rearrangements and segregating when the between-donor standard deviation exceeded 5%. To diagnose cytomegalovirus status from the catalog of TCR beta chain sequences, a statistical classification framework was built. In a later analysis, TCR nucleotide sequences were compared against IMGT/GENE-DB human TR gene sequences so that V and J genes could be assigned. The TCRdist pipeline was used in a later analysis to assign CDR3 sequences and most-parsimonious VDJ recombination scenarios. In a later analysis, every TCR beta chain was defined by the combination of its CDR3 amino acid sequence and its V-gene family, and reads without a unique V-gene family were dropped. In a later analysis, approximately 640 highly shared, low-generation-probability nucleotide sequences were removed to address suspected cross-contamination and a sequencing artifact. For each public chain, a later analysis derived a clonal expansion index from normalized ranks of inferred template counts within each repertoire. A later analysis computed generation probabilities with a VDJ recombination model fitted to out-of-frame rearrangements, and checked the results against IGoR. In a later analysis, hypergeometric tests were used to score TCR-TCR, TCR-HLA and TCR-CMV co-occurrence, with a repertoire-size bias correction applied to TCR pairs. To estimate false discovery rates, a later analysis permuted the HLA or CMV assignments 20 times. In a later analysis, co-occurring TCRs were grouped using DBSCAN, with TCRdist sequence similarity added in when clustering inside HLA-allele-positive subsets. Co-occurrence clustering excluded repertoires with fewer than 30,000 or more than 120,000 public chains, plus five with anomalous nucleotide sharing. What TCRdb holds here is the immuneACCESS table cut down to in-frame rearrangements. Part of the clones is not present; checked against another copy, under half of the missing clones reflect an unresolved V gene, and the others are unexplained. For V, J and clone size, that table is used; D and trimming come from the DNA. The sample data list about 120,000 clones, and around 66% of these were observed just once. The ten biggest clones cover about 8.3% of the sample.

The CDR3 covers 14 residues, taking in both the cysteine and the phenylalanine. The sequence is cut down to CDR3 DNA, 42 bases in frame from base 1. The junction shows trimming of 1 base on V and 6 bases on J, plus 13 bases between the germline ends. The germline V gene (reference sequence) sets CDR1 to SEHNR and CDR2 to FQNEAQ. This receptor was taken from a woman in her forties in good health and CMV-seropositive. The specimen sequenced was PBMCs. The rearranged chain carries TRBV7-9 and TRBJ2-7, with no confident D gene call. The CDR3: CASSLVPLESEQYF. The base sequence is TGTGCCAGCAGCTTAGTGCCCCTTGAGTCCGAGCAGTACTTC.